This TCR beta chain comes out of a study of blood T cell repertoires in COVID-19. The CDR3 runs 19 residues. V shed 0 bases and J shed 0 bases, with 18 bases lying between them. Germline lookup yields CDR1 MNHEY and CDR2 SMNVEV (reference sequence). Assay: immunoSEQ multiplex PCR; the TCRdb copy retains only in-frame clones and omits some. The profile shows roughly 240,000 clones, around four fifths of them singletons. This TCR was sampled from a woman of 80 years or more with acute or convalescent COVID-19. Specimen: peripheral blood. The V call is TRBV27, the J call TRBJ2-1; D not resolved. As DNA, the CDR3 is TGTGCCAGCAGTTTATCGAAGCGATGCAGCACCTGCTCCTACAATGAGCAGTTCTTC. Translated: CASSLSKRCSTCSYNEQFF.